Shown below are 2 T cell receptor beta chains from a single sample sequenced in a study of response to subunit inactivated influenza vaccine. Via MiXCR, TCRdb re-called the RT-PCR reads, giving one row per CDR3 protein. The sample records some 500,000 distinct CDR3 sequences, roughly 13% being singletons. The sample here was PBMCs from blood, taken about 40 days after vaccination. These TCRs come from a man in his fifties or sixties who received an inactivated influenza vaccine.

V gene TRBV7-2 combines with J gene TRBJ1-4, with TRBD1 as a possible D gene (6 bases). This CDR3 has 12 amino acids. CDR1 and CDR2 (germline): SGHTA, FQGNSA. Deletions cut 8 bases from V and 11 bases from J, with 15 bases between. The CDR3: CASGGRGGKLFF. The CDR3 DNA reads as TGTGCCAGCGGCGGCAGGGGAGGTAAACTGTTTTTT.

This clonotype was counted between two and nine times. This rearrangement joins TRBV11-2 to TRBJ2-4; tentatively, D is TRBD1 or TRBD2 (5 bases each). This CDR3 region has 15 residues. V lost 5 bases to trimming and J lost 6 bases, with 17 bases between them. Per germline, CDR1 SGHAT and CDR2 FQNNGV. The CDR3 is CASSPRGRARNIQYF. The CDR3, as DNA: TGTGCCAGCAGCCCCCGGGGCAGGGCGAGAAACATTCAGTACTTC.